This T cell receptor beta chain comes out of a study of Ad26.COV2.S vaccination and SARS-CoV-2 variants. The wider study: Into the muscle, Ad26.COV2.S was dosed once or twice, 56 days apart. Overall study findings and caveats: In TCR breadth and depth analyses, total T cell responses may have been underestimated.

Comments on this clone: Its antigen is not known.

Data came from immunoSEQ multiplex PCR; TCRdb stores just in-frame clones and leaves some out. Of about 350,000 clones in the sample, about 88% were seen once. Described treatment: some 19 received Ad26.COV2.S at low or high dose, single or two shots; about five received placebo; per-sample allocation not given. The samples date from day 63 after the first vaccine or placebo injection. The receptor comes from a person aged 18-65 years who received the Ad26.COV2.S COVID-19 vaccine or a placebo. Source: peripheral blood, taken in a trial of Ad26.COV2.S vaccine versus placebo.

The CDR3 DNA sequence: TGTGCCAGCAGTTATAAGGGGAACACTGAAGCTTTCTTT. This codes for CASSYKGNTEAFF. The chain has TRBV6-5 and TRBJ1-1, with D unclear. V was pared by 3 bases and J by 1 base, with 6 bases between. Germline-derived CDR1 and CDR2 are MNHEY and SVGAGI. This CDR3 is 13 amino acids long.